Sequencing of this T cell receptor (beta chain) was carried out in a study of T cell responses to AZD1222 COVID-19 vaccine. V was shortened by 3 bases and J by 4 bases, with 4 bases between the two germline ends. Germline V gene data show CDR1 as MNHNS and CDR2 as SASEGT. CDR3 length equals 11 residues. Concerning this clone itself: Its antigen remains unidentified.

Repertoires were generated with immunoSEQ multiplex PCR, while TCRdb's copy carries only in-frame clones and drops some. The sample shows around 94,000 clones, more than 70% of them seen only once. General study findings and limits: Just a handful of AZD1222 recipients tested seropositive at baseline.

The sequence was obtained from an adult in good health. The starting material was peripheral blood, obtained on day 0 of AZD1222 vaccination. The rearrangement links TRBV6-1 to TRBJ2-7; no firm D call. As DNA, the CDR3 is TGTGCCAGCAGTGACAGGTACGAGCAGTACTTC. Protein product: CASSDRYEQYF.